This section outlines one TCR beta chain sequence together with its context. The data stem from a study of CD8 T cells in Susac syndrome. CDR1 is DFQATT, CDR2 SNEGSKA, per germline (reference sequence). V lost 6 bases and J 4 bases, leaving 15 bases between the germline ends. The CDR3 runs to 13 residues. With random hexamers, reverse transcription was performed on roughly 0.5 to 1 ug of RNA. A multiplex approach, immunoSEQ multiplex PCR, amplified TCR beta CDR3 across 54 Vbeta and 13 Jbeta. Each CDR3 protein is one row after TCRdb ran MiXCR on the immunoSEQ multiplex PCR reads. This table holds some 400,000 distinct CDR3 sequences, more than 80% found once.

V usage is TRBV20-1 and J usage is TRBJ1-1; tentatively, D is TRBD1 (5 bases). The sequenced sample consisted of CD8+ T cells from PBMCs. This TCR came from a human donor with multiple sclerosis. CDR3 coding DNA: TGCAGTGCCGTGGACACCGGTGGCACTGAAGCTTTCTTT. Translating it yields CSAVDTGGTEAFF.